These 22 T cell receptor beta chains came from one sample sequenced in a study of T cells after yellow fever vaccination (dated by TCRdb to between 2018 and 2021). The library was obtained by 5' RACE. TCRdb lists the instrument as Illumina NovaSeq 6000. TCRdb reran the public reads through fastp at Q25 and MiXCR, keeping productive beta chains. Entries are consolidated by CDR3 protein sequence, retaining the most common genes and DNA. The sample contains about 430,000 distinct CDR3 sequences, about 17% of them found a single time. Around 17% of the sample belongs to the ten largest clones. In the paper's terms, the treatment or condition label means: live attenuated yellow fever vaccine strain. Sequenced here: PBMCs, sampled before the yellow fever booster vaccination. These receptors originate from a man aged 18 to 35 who received the YFV17D yellow fever vaccine.

This clonotype was seen a handful of times. This rearrangement joins TRBV11-2 to TRBJ1-1; TRBD1 aligns across 8 bases. With V trimmed by 5 bases and J by 1 base, 6 bases remained unmatched. CDR1 and CDR2 (germline): SGHAT, FQNNGV. CDR3 length equals 15 residues. The DNA of the CDR3 is TGTGCCAGCAGCCCCCAGGGGGCGGCGAACACTGAAGCTTTCTTT. Translating gives CASSPQGAANTEAFF. Full variable domain (rest looked up from reference TRBV11-2 and TRBJ1-1): EAGVAQSPRYKIIEKRQSVAFWCNPISGHATLYWYQQILGQGPKLLIQFQNNGVVDDSQLPKDRFSAERLKGVDSTLKIQPAKLEDSAVYLCASSPQGAANTEAFFGQGTRLTVV.

V is TRBV5-1 and J is TRBJ1-3; D remains ambiguous. CDR1 is SGHRS and CDR2 is YFSETQ in the germline V gene. CDR3 size: 13 residues. V was trimmed by 2 bases and J by 8 bases, leaving 11 bases between them. CDR3 sequence: CASSFIEGDTIYF. Written as DNA, the CDR3 is TGCGCCAGCAGCTTCATTGAGGGAGACACCATATATTTT.

This clonotype was seen a few times. The V call is TRBV6-1, the J call TRBJ1-1; D is undetermined. Germline assignment: CDR1 MNHNS and CDR2 SASEGT. The CDR3 length is 13 residues. V gave up 6 bases and J gave up 1 base, with 9 bases separating them. The CDR3 reads CASRTQPNTEAFF. The CDR3, as DNA: TGTGCCAGCAGGACACAGCCGAACACTGAAGCTTTCTTT.

The chain joins TRBV18 to TRBJ1-1; unclear D gene. Per germline, CDR1 KGHSH and CDR2 LQKENI. Trimming left V 7 bases short and J 1 base short, with 10 bases between. The CDR3 totals 13 residues. The CDR3, as DNA: TGTGCCAGCTTCTTTGACACGAACACTGAAGCTTTCTTT. Translation: CASFFDTNTEAFF.

The rearrangement joins TRBV2 to TRBJ1-3; the D is unclear. V lost 7 bases and J 4 bases, leaving 14 bases between the germline ends. The CDR3 covers 14 residues. From germline, CDR1 is SNHLY and CDR2 FYNNEI. CDR3 region: CASIRTGRGNTIYF. The DNA for the CDR3 is TGTGCCAGCATTAGGACGGGGAGAGGAAACACCATATATTTT.

This clonotype was found many times. CDR3 in amino acids: CASSADGGYEQYF. The CDR3 coding sequence is TGTGCCAGCAGCGCTGACGGAGGCTACGAGCAGTACTTC. The chain recombines TRBV4-2 with TRBJ2-7, with D possibly being TRBD2 (5 bases). V lost 5 bases and J 3 bases, leaving 11 bases between the germline ends. The germline CDR1 and CDR2 sequences are LGHNA and YNFKEQ. CDR3 size: 13 residues.

This clonotype came up many times. This rearrangement joins TRBV10-3 to TRBJ2-2; D remains ambiguous. The V end lost 11 bases, the J end lost 9 bases, and 16 bases lay between the germline ends. The CDR3 has 12 amino acids. The germline V gene has CDR1 ENHRY and CDR2 SYGVKD. The CDR3 protein is CAHAPTRRELFF. In DNA form, the CDR3 reads TGTGCCCATGCTCCAACCCGGAGGGAGCTGTTTTTT.

The chain employs TRBV7-2 and TRBJ2-5; D unclear. V was clipped by 5 bases and J by 1 base, with 17 bases between them. Germline V gene data show CDR1 as SGHTA and CDR2 as FQGNSA. There are 16 residues in the CDR3. CDR3 sequence (DNA): TGTGCCAGCAGCCCCCTAGGTTTGCAGGTCCAAGAGACCCAGTACTTC. Protein product: CASSPLGLQVQETQYF.

There are a few counts of this clonotype. This chain connects TRBV5-1 to TRBJ2-5; D might be TRBD2 (5 bases). V was pared by 2 bases and J by 3 bases, with 8 bases between. The V gene's germline CDR1 is SGHRS and CDR2 YFSETQ. The CDR3 loop spans 13 amino acids. CDR3 nucleotide sequence: TGCGCCAGCAGCTTCGGGGTAGAAGAGACCCAGTACTTC. This encodes CASSFGVEETQYF. Full variable domain (outside the CDR3, taken from reference TRBV5-1 and TRBJ2-5): KAGVTQTPRYLIKTRGQQVTLSCSPISGHRSVSWYQQTPGQGLQFLFEYFSETQRNKGNFPGRFSGRQFSNSRSEMNVSTLELGDSALYLCASSFGVEETQYFGPGTRLLVL.

This clonotype has a count of ten or more. The rearrangement uses TRBV5-1 and TRBJ1-1; 8 nucleotides line up with TRBD1. The germline gives CDR1 SGHRS, CDR2 YFSETQ. V dropped 4 bases and J dropped 1; count of bases not matched to a gene: 3. The length of the CDR3 is 14 residues. The CDR3 here is CASSIGQGNTEAFF. CDR3 sequence (DNA): TGCGCCAGCAGCATAGGACAGGGGAACACTGAAGCTTTCTTT.

The rearrangement joins TRBV5-4 to TRBJ2-7; weak D call: TRBD2 (7 bases). The CDR3 extends over 13 amino acids. With 3 bases removed from V and 3 bases from J, the gap between germline ends came to 10 bases. CDR1 and CDR2 (germline): SGHNT, YYREEE (reference sequence). The DNA of the CDR3 is TGTGCCAGCAGCTGGGGGGGCCGCTACGAGCAGTACTTC. Translation: CASSWGGRYEQYF.

Here the CDR3 DNA reads TGTGCCAGCAGTCCATCTTCCCCTAGCGGGGGGACCTTCTCCGAGCAGTACTTC. As protein: CASSPSSPSGGTFSEQYF. The genes are TRBV7-2 and TRBJ2-7; 11 bases are a match to TRBD2. Trimming took 6 bases from V and 6 from J; bases not matched to a gene: 19. This CDR3 comprises 18 residues. Germline loops: CDR1 SGHTA, CDR2 FQGNSA.

The CDR3 protein is CASSLGTLSNTGELFF. For the CDR3, the DNA is TGCGCCAGCAGCTTGGGGACACTAAGCAACACCGGGGAGCTGTTTTTT. This chain connects TRBV5-1 to TRBJ2-2; possible D gene TRBD1, 5 bases. The V gene lost 0 bases and the J gene lost 2 bases, with 11 bases spanning the gap. The CDR3 contains 16 residues. Germline loops: CDR1 SGHRS, CDR2 YFSETQ.

This clonotype appeared a few times. The chain couples TRBV12-3 or TRBV12-4 to TRBJ1-1, with D hard to call. The length of the CDR3 is 14 residues. Trimming left V 4 bases short and J 8 bases short, with 17 bases between. Written as DNA, the CDR3 is TGTGCCAGCAGTTCCCCTTTAAGTGCCGGGGAAGCTTTCTTT. Translated, it gives CASSSPLSAGEAFF.

The chain is built from TRBV7-2 and TRBJ2-3; tentative D call: TRBD1 (6 bases). Trimming pared 4 bases from V and 4 bases from J, leaving 18 bases between. CDR1 is SGHTA, CDR2 FQGNSA, per germline. CDR3 length: 16 amino acids. The CDR3 sequence is CASSSLFAPGADTQYF. CDR3 bases: TGTGCCAGCAGCTCCCTCTTCGCTCCAGGGGCAGATACGCAGTATTTT. Complete variable domain (other parts from reference TRBV7-2 and TRBJ2-3): GAGVSQSPSNKVTEKGKDVELRCDPISGHTALYWYRQSLGQGLEFLIYFQGNSAPDKSGLPSDRFSAERTGGSVSTLTIQRTQQEDSAVYLCASSSLFAPGADTQYFGPGTRLTVL.

This clonotype showed up just a few times. The chain links TRBV7-2 to TRBJ2-3; TRBD2 agrees at 10 bases. The ends lost 1 base at V and 1 base at J; junction bases unmatched: 8. The CDR3 loop spans 18 amino acids. CDR1 and CDR2 (germline): SGHTA, FQGNSA. Here the CDR3 reads CASSLGSGGARGTDTQYF. The CDR3 DNA is TGTGCCAGCAGCTTAGGAAGCGGGGGGGCTCGGGGCACAGATACGCAGTATTTT.

The rearrangement uses TRBV7-8 and TRBJ2-4; perhaps TRBD2 as D (5 bases). CDR1 and CDR2 (germline): SGHVS, FQNEAQ. V was clipped by 7 bases and J by 7 bases, with 14 bases between them. The CDR3 contains 13 residues. CDR3 sequence (DNA): TGTGCCAGCAAACCACCGGGGTTTAACATTCAGTACTTC. Protein sequence: CASKPPGFNIQYF.

The chain couples TRBV5-1 to TRBJ2-1; 10 nucleotides match TRBD2. The V and J ends lost 4 bases and 0 bases, in that order; junction bases with no gene match: 13. CDR1 is SGHRS, CDR2 YFSETQ, per germline. This CDR3 spans 19 amino acids. In nucleotides, the CDR3 is TGCGCCAGCAGCGCCCGGACTAGCGGAGACATTTACTCCTACAATGAGCAGTTCTTC. Protein: CASSARTSGDIYSYNEQFF.

This clonotype was seen ten or more times. The V call is TRBV4-3, the J call TRBJ1-2; 9 bases are a match to TRBD1. Germline V gene sequence: CDR1 LGHNA, CDR2 YSLEER. The CDR3 covers 15 residues. V trimming: 0 bases; J trimming: 4 bases; junction bases outside the gene matches: 3. CDR3 loop: CASSQDRDRAYGYTF. CDR3 coding DNA: TGCGCCAGCAGCCAAGATCGGGACAGGGCCTATGGCTACACCTTC.

This clonotype was observed a handful of times. The chain recombines TRBV12-5 with TRBJ2-7, with 7 nucleotides matching TRBD1. The V segment lost 2 bases and the J segment 4 bases; nucleotides outside the gene matches: 11. Germline CDR1 is LGHNT and CDR2 is FRNRAP. CDR3 length: 16 amino acids. The CDR3: CASGLPTHRGRYEQYF. The CDR3 nucleotides read TGTGCTAGTGGTTTGCCAACCCACAGGGGACGGTACGAGCAGTACTTC.

V usage is TRBV12-3 or TRBV12-4 and J usage is TRBJ1-4; D is ambiguous. Trimming shortened V by 0 bases and J by 8 bases, and 13 bases separated the two germline ends. CDR3 length: 15 amino acids. The CDR3 protein is CASSLASGSGEKLFF. CDR3 in DNA: TGTGCCAGCAGTTTAGCTTCTGGGTCAGGCGAAAAACTGTTTTTT.

In this sample, this clonotype turned up a few times. V is TRBV6-2 or TRBV6-3 and J is TRBJ2-7; D gene uncertain. V shed 7 bases and J shed 3 bases, with 7 bases lying between them. Germline CDR1 is MNHEY and CDR2 is SVGEGT. The CDR3 is 11 amino acids. CDR3 sequence reads: CASMTGYEQYF. The CDR3 coding sequence is TGTGCCAGCATGACGGGCTACGAGCAGTACTTC.